The sequence of this TCR beta chain was determined in a study of blood T cell repertoires in COVID-19. In the study overall: Both acute and convalescent COVID-19 samples were obtained from the United States, Italy and Spain.

This clone was picked up a small number of times. The junction had 14 bases not matched to a gene; V was cut back by 5 bases and J by 4 bases. The CDR3 runs to 18 residues. The germline gives CDR1 MNHEY, CDR2 SMNVEV (reference sequence). As originally analysed: From reference gene primer amplification, estimates of nucleated cell counts were derived. Generated by immunoSEQ multiplex PCR, the TCRdb table keeps only in-frame clones and is missing some. Clone size and V and J calls were adopted from that table, with D and trimming inferred from the DNA. The sample shows about 220,000 clones, 65% to 85% of them seen only once.

The TCR originated in a woman between 50 and 59 years old with acute or convalescent COVID-19. The sequencing sample was made of peripheral blood. This rearrangement joins TRBV27 to TRBJ2-3, with 11 bases lining up with TRBD2. The CDR3 spells CASSPFPPLAGGADTQYF. The CDR3 DNA follows: TGTGCCAGCAGTCCCTTCCCCCCTCTAGCGGGAGGAGCAGATACGCAGTATTTT.